This T cell receptor beta chain was identified during a study of cytomegalovirus exposure and HLA in healthy donors. Background on the study: Earlier, 150 million to 200 million T cells were analyzed, and over 95 million unique TCR beta sequences were found among them. Findings and caveats of the study: TCR beta sequences reportedly predicted the HLA-A and HLA-B alleles of most subjects accurately. A link between a missense DCLRE1C variant and TCR beta V- and J-gene trimming emerged from a later analysis.

PCR used 60 Vbeta primers and 13 Jbeta primers. Profiling relied on immunoSEQ multiplex PCR, and the TCRdb table lists in-frame clones only, not all of them. The table lists roughly 100,000 clones, roughly three quarters of them singletons. Germline V gives CDR1 SGHTA, CDR2 FQGNSA. The CDR3 sequence is 14 residues long. V was trimmed by 2 bases and J by 4 bases, leaving 12 bases between them. In this sample, this clone turned up a few times. The antigen remains undetermined. The TCR was taken from a young man in good health and CMV-seronegative. The chain recombines TRBV7-2 with TRBJ2-7; D perhaps matches TRBD1 (6 bases). Sequencing was done on a sample of PBMCs. The CDR3: CASSLFQGWYEQYF. CDR3 nucleotide sequence: TGTGCCAGCAGCTTATTCCAGGGGTGGTACGAGCAGTACTTC.